Listed here are 3 T cell receptor beta chains from one sample, sequenced in a study of shared clonotypes between healthy human individuals. The data were produced by immunoSEQ multiplex PCR, yet TCRdb's version contains in-frame clones alone and is incomplete. The table lists under 2,500,000 clones, 90% to 97% of them singletons. The sample consisted of naive CD4+ T cells sorted from blood. Subset specified: CD45RA+ positively selected. These TCRs come from a man between 18 and 29 years old in good health.

The rearrangement uses TRBV10-1 and TRBJ1-1, with a weak D call TRBD1 (5 bases). The V end lost 0 bases, the J end lost 2 bases, and 13 bases lay between the germline ends. This CDR3 contains 16 residues. CDR1 is WNHNN and CDR2 is SYGVQD in the germline V gene (reference sequence). The CDR3 spells CASSESTPGPNTEAFF. The DNA of the CDR3 is TGCGCCAGCAGTGAGTCGACGCCAGGGCCAAACACTGAAGCTTTCTTT.

This chain uses TRBV28 with TRBJ1-4; D unresolved. Trimming took off 7 bases at V and 5 bases at J, with 5 bases between the two ends. Germline-derived CDR1 and CDR2 are MDHEN and SYDVKM. The CDR3 contains 11 residues. The CDR3 DNA reads TGTGCCAGCACAGACAATGAAAAACTGTTTTTT. Translation gives CASTDNEKLFF.

This chain connects TRBV6-1 to TRBJ2-1; the match to TRBD2 covers 7 bases. Trimming took 2 bases from V and 0 from J; bases not matched to a gene: 1. The CDR3 has 15 amino acids. Looked up from germline, CDR1 is MNHNS and CDR2 is SASEGT. The CDR3 DNA sequence: TGTGCCAGCAGTGAACTAGCGGACTCCTACAATGAGCAGTTCTTC. Its protein is CASSELADSYNEQFF.